Below are 19 T cell receptor beta chains sequenced from a single sample in a study of T cell repertoires in cytomegalovirus infection. Antigens of these TCRs are unknown. Each CDR3 protein is one row after TCRdb ran MiXCR on the reads. This table holds some 940,000 distinct CDR3 sequences, around 29% found once. This specimen was cultured CD8+ T cells from PBMCs, taken from culture after CMV antigen stimulation. The receptors were gathered from a human donor in good health (CMV status not recorded). Some clones in this sample may be carry-over from other donors' samples.

The chain is built from TRBV7-6 and TRBJ2-1; 10 bases match TRBD2. Germline loops: CDR1 SGHVS, CDR2 FNYEAQ. The CDR3 has 12 amino acids. The V and J ends lost 7 bases and 16 bases, in that order; junction bases with no gene match: 10. CDR3 residues: CASIPSTSGVFF. Here the CDR3 DNA reads TGTGCCAGCATCCCGAGCACTAGCGGGGTCTTCTTC.

This clonotype showed up just a few times. CDR3 coding DNA: TGTGCCAGCAGTATGCGGGGGCCCTACAATGAGCAGTTCTTC. It yields the protein CASSMRGPYNEQFF. J is TRBJ2-1 and V is TRBV12-3 or TRBV12-4; D may be TRBD2 (7 bases). Trimming shortened V by 5 bases and J by 2 bases, and 10 bases separated the two germline ends. CDR3 length: 14 amino acids.

This clonotype occurred a few times. The chain uses TRBV5-1 and TRBJ2-1; 11 nucleotides align to TRBD2. Germline V gene lookup returns CDR1 SGHRS and CDR2 YFSETQ. The CDR3 contains 21 residues. The V and J ends lost 5 bases and 5 bases, in that order; junction bases with no gene match: 24. The CDR3 DNA reads TGCGCCAGCAGATCCCTACTACTAGCGGGGGATATCCCCTTTAGCGACAATGAGCAGTTCTTC. Amino acids: CASRSLLLAGDIPFSDNEQFF. Looking up the rest from reference TRBV5-1 and TRBJ2-1 gives the full variable domain: KAGVTQTPRYLIKTRGQQVTLSCSPISGHRSVSWYQQTPGQGLQFLFEYFSETQRNKGNFPGRFSGRQFSNSRSEMNVSTLELGDSALYLCASRSLLLAGDIPFSDNEQFFGPGTRLTVL.

The rearrangement uses TRBV13 and TRBJ2-1; D may be TRBD1 (6 bases). V was shortened by 2 bases and J by 6 bases, with 14 bases between the two germline ends. The CDR3 loop spans 15 amino acids. Germline CDR1 reads PRHDT; CDR2 reads FYEKMQ (reference sequence). The CDR3 DNA follows: TGTGCCAGCAGCTTATGGGCAGGGGTGGCCAATGAGCAGTTCTTC. Translated, it gives CASSLWAGVANEQFF.

Worth noting for this clonotype: This may be a read error, as it is one base from a much larger clone. The rearrangement links TRBV7-2 to TRBJ2-3; TRBD1 or TRBD2 may be the D gene (5 bases each). This CDR3 has 14 amino acids. Per the germline V gene, CDR1 is SGHTA and CDR2 is FQGNSA. The CDR3 bases are TGTGCCAACAGCTTCCCGGGGCGAGAAGATACGCAGTATTTT. Translated: CANSFPGREDTQYF.

This clonotype showed up many times. V usage is TRBV6-2 or TRBV6-3 and J usage is TRBJ1-5; possible D gene TRBD1, 5 bases. Trimming cost V 6 bases and J 5 bases, with 17 bases left between them. The CDR3 loop spans 15 amino acids. Germline V gene sequence: CDR1 MNHEY, CDR2 SVGEGT. This CDR3 is CASSQTTVLHQPQHF. For the CDR3, the DNA is TGTGCCAGCAGCCAAACGACAGTCCTGCATCAGCCCCAGCATTTT.

In its sample, this clonotype was seen many times. The chain recombines TRBV28 with TRBJ1-2; possibly TRBD1 for D (6 bases). CDR1 MDHEN and CDR2 SYDVKM come from the germline V gene. The CDR3 extends over 14 amino acids. Trimming left V 3 bases short and J 4 bases short, with 12 bases between. CDR3 loop: CASSFTGNGYGYTF. The DNA of the CDR3 is TGTGCCAGCAGTTTTACAGGGAACGGCTATGGCTACACCTTC.

This clonotype was observed a few times. The genes are TRBV7-3 and TRBJ2-5; TRBD1 aligns across 9 bases. V shed 5 bases and J 5 bases; nucleotides not matched to a gene: 12. Germline loops: CDR1 SGHTA, CDR2 FQGTGA. This CDR3 has 16 amino acids. The DNA for the CDR3 is TGTGCCAGCAGCCAGACCGGGACAGGGTTTCAGGAGACCCAGTACTTC. It is translated as CASSQTGTGFQETQYF.

The gene calls are TRBV6-2 or TRBV6-3 and TRBJ1-2; a weak D match, TRBD1 (6 bases). The CDR3 is 15 amino acids. From germline, CDR1 is MNHEY and CDR2 SVGEGT. Trimming cost V 0 bases and J 4 bases, with 12 bases left between them. CDR3 amino acids: CASSYSRDKGYGYTF. CDR3 sequence (DNA): TGTGCCAGCAGTTACTCGAGGGACAAGGGCTATGGCTACACCTTC.

This chain uses TRBV19 with TRBJ2-1; D unclear. The CDR3 runs to 15 residues. The V end was cut by 3 bases, the J end by 6 bases, with 15 bases between. Germline assignment: CDR1 LNHDA and CDR2 SQIVND (reference sequence). For the CDR3, the DNA is TGTGCCAGTAGTATCTTCTTGGAGTCTCTCAATGAGCAGTTCTTC. Protein sequence: CASSIFLESLNEQFF.

This clonotype was seen only a few times. The chain is built from TRBV2 and TRBJ2-1; D possibly corresponds to TRBD2 (5 bases). Germline V CDR1 and CDR2: SNHLY, FYNNEI. The V gene lost 6 bases and the J gene lost 14 bases, with 11 bases spanning the gap. CDR3 length: 10 residues. CDR3 sequence: CASRGSVEFF. In DNA, the CDR3 is TGTGCCAGCAGGGGTAGCGTCGAGTTCTTC.

V is TRBV20-1 and J is TRBJ1-2, with TRBD1 matching 7 bases. The J segment lost 2 bases and the V segment lost 4 bases, leaving 4 bases of the junction unmatched. The CDR3 has 13 residues. Germline CDR1 reads DFQATT; CDR2 reads SNEGSKA (reference sequence). The CDR3 sequence is CSAIGQANYGYTF. The DNA of the CDR3 is TGCAGTGCTATTGGACAGGCAAACTATGGCTACACCTTC.

The sample holds a few counts of this clonotype. The rearrangement uses TRBV27 and TRBJ1-2; tentative D call: TRBD1 (5 bases). The CDR3 consists of 14 residues. The V gene's germline CDR1 is MNHEY and CDR2 SMNVEV (reference sequence). The germline V and J ends were trimmed by 0 bases and 10 bases, with 15 bases remaining between them. Here the CDR3 DNA reads TGTGCCAGCAGTTTATCGGGGGGTTCTCCGTCCTACACCTTC. Residues: CASSLSGGSPSYTF.

This clonotype was counted only a few times. This chain connects TRBV6-5 to TRBJ1-1, with D unclear. V dropped 4 bases and J dropped 4 bases, with 10 bases sitting between them. The germline V gene encodes CDR1 MNHEY and CDR2 SVGAGI. The CDR3 totals 13 residues. CDR3 amino acids: CASSSGWSTEAFF. DNA for the CDR3: TGTGCCAGCAGTTCGGGGTGGAGCACTGAAGCTTTCTTT.

This clonotype was observed many times. V usage is TRBV6-1 and J usage is TRBJ2-6, with no clear D. This CDR3 contains 15 residues. CDR1 and CDR2 (germline): MNHNS, SASEGT. The V end lost 4 bases, the J end lost 3 bases, and 10 bases lay between the germline ends. The CDR3 spells CASSGVGIGANVLTF. The CDR3 region has the DNA TGTGCCAGCAGTGGTGTGGGTATTGGGGCCAACGTCCTGACTTTC.

To note about this clonotype: An end of the junction does not agree with germline; a read error may underlie this. The chain uses TRBV7-9 and TRBJ1-1; TRBD1 agrees at 10 bases. The CDR3 runs 15 residues. CDR1 SEHNR and CDR2 FQNEAQ come from the germline V gene (reference sequence). The CDR3: CANSTRDRGNTEAFF. DNA for the CDR3: TGTGCCAACAGCACCCGGGACAGGGGTAACACTGAAGCTTTCTTT.

A few counts support this clonotype. The chain employs TRBV2 and TRBJ1-6, with 7 bases matching TRBD1. Trimming at V came to 3 bases and at J to 0 bases, leaving 2 bases not matched to a gene. Germline V gene sequence: CDR1 SNHLY, CDR2 FYNNEI. This CDR3 has 16 residues. The CDR3 nucleotides read TGTGCCAGCAGTGAGGGGGACAGCTCCTATAATTCACCCCTCCACTTT. It encodes CASSEGDSSYNSPLHF.

The chain employs TRBV12-3 or TRBV12-4 and TRBJ2-1; 7 bases are a match to TRBD1. V lost 5 bases to trimming and J lost 15 bases; unmatched junction nucleotides: 13. The CDR3 has 13 residues. The CDR3 nucleotides are TGTGCCAGCAGTCGACCGGGACAGCCTACTCTGTTCTTC. This sequence encodes CASSRPGQPTLFF.

This clonotype has at least ten counts. The rearrangement joins TRBV12-3 or TRBV12-4 to TRBJ2-7; TRBD1 agrees at 7 bases. V lost 6 bases, J lost 4 bases, and 6 bases stayed unmatched. The CDR3 runs 13 residues. The CDR3 sequence: CASSGDRAYEQYF. The CDR3 DNA reads as TGTGCCAGCAGCGGTGACAGGGCTTACGAGCAGTACTTC.